Following are 18 T cell receptor beta chains from one sample sequenced in a study of T-cell memory formation after mild COVID-19. TCRdb reprocessed the 5' RACE reads via MiXCR and lists one record per CDR3 protein. The table has roughly 42,000 distinct CDR3 sequences, 6% to 9.5% seen once. Sequencing was done on a sample of PBMCs or a T cell subset sorted from them (not recorded which). The receptor source for this set is a man aged 18 to 30 who had mild COVID-19 (a few samples of this study predate the infection). Cell type and time point are not known.

This clonotype was picked up a small number of times. The rearrangement joins TRBV7-6 to TRBJ2-7; 9 bases are a match to TRBD2. Trimming took 5 bases from V and 7 from J; bases not matched to a gene: 9. The CDR3 contains 14 residues. Germline V gives CDR1 SGHVS, CDR2 FNYEAQ. CDR3 in DNA: TGTGCCAGCAGCCCCCAAGGGCTAGCGGGGGAGCAGTACTTC. Its protein is CASSPQGLAGEQYF.

This clonotype was seen a few times. The chain joins TRBV6-1 to TRBJ1-1; 7 bases are shared with TRBD1. The trim removed 1 base at V and 5 bases at J, leaving 4 bases unmatched. This CDR3 is 14 amino acids long. Germline lookup yields CDR1 MNHNS and CDR2 SASEGT. Written as DNA, the CDR3 is TGTGCCAGCAGTGAAGTGCCAGGGGGAACTGAAGCTTTCTTT. It yields the protein CASSEVPGGTEAFF.

There are a few counts of this clonotype. CDR3 region: CASSQGEGQPQHF. CDR3 nucleotides: TGTGCCAGCAGCCAGGGAGAAGGTCAGCCCCAGCATTTT. V usage is TRBV12-3 or TRBV12-4 and J usage is TRBJ1-5, with D tentatively TRBD1 (5 bases). The CDR3 runs to 13 residues. The germline V and J ends were trimmed by 6 bases and 6 bases, with 12 bases remaining between them.

This clonotype came up many times. This chain connects TRBV30 to TRBJ2-7; 9 positions match TRBD1. The CDR3 is 16 amino acids. The V segment lost 3 bases and the J segment 5 bases; nucleotides outside the gene matches: 14. Germline V gene lookup returns CDR1 GTSNPN and CDR2 SVGIG (reference sequence). The CDR3 loop is CAWSPSTGGLVHEQYF. The CDR3 DNA reads TGTGCCTGGAGCCCCTCCACAGGGGGCTTGGTCCACGAGCAGTACTTC.

There are a few counts of this clonotype. The V and J genes are TRBV18 and TRBJ2-7; D is perhaps TRBD1 (6 bases). This CDR3 has 14 amino acids. Looked up from germline, CDR1 is KGHSH and CDR2 is LQKENI. V gave up 6 bases and J gave up 0 bases, with 12 bases separating them. CDR3 sequence: CASSADSNSYEQYF. Here the CDR3 DNA reads TGTGCCAGCTCGGCGGACAGTAACTCCTACGAGCAGTACTTC.

This clonotype was observed a few times. The chain combines TRBV12-3 or TRBV12-4 with TRBJ1-5, with unresolved D. V lost 5 bases and J lost 7, with 15 bases in between. This CDR3 region has 14 residues. The CDR3 DNA sequence: TGTGCCAGCAGTAGGTCGTTAGGAGAGCAGCCCCAGCATTTT. Protein product: CASSRSLGEQPQHF.

J is TRBJ1-1 and V is TRBV11-2; D call uncertain. Trimming removed 6 bases from V and 1 base from J, with 9 bases in between. This CDR3 region has 13 residues. The germline V gene encodes CDR1 SGHAT and CDR2 FQNNGV. The CDR3 loop is CASRSDENTEAFF. The CDR3, as DNA: TGTGCCAGCAGGTCCGACGAGAACACTGAAGCTTTCTTT.

This clonotype occurred many times. The rearrangement joins TRBV6-5 to TRBJ1-6, with a possible D match to TRBD1 (5 bases). The germline V gene has CDR1 MNHEY and CDR2 SVGAGI. CDR3 size: 17 residues. V lost 2 bases to trimming and J lost 0 bases, with 11 bases between them. The CDR3 loop reads CASSYGRGSSYNSPLHF. The CDR3 nucleotides read TGTGCCAGCAGTTACGGCCGGGGGAGCTCCTATAATTCACCCCTCCACTTT.

The chain uses TRBV15 and TRBJ2-1; no reliable D call. The CDR3 sequence is 15 residues long. The germline V and J ends were trimmed by 0 bases and 0 bases, with 6 bases remaining between them. Germline assignment: CDR1 LNHNV and CDR2 YYDKDF (reference sequence). This CDR3 is CATSREGGSYNEQFF. CDR3 sequence (DNA): TGTGCCACCAGCAGAGAGGGCGGCTCCTACAATGAGCAGTTCTTC.

V usage is TRBV7-9 and J usage is TRBJ2-7; perhaps TRBD1 as D (6 bases). The V end was cut by 4 bases, the J end by 4 bases, with 8 bases between. Germline lookup yields CDR1 SEHNR and CDR2 FQNEAQ (reference sequence). The CDR3 spans 12 residues. CDR3 coding DNA: TGTGCCAGCAGCTCCCAGGGGTACGAGCAGTACGTC. Its protein is CASSSQGYEQYV.

V is TRBV12-3 or TRBV12-4 and J is TRBJ1-5, with D perhaps TRBD1 (6 bases). There are 13 residues in the CDR3. V was shortened by 5 bases and J by 2 bases, with 7 bases between the two germline ends. In nucleotides, the CDR3 is TGTGCCAGCAGTGGACAGTGCAATCAGCCCCAGCATTTT. This gives the protein CASSGQCNQPQHF.

This clonotype was recorded a few times. This sequence joins TRBV20-1 and TRBJ2-5; no clear D. Germline values: CDR1 DFQATT, CDR2 SNEGSKA (reference sequence). The CDR3 totals 15 residues. The V end was cut by 6 bases, the J end by 5 bases, with 22 bases between. For the CDR3, the DNA is TGCAGTGCCCCCCTCCCGACTGTAGCAGAGGAGACCCAGTACTTC. Residues: CSAPLPTVAEETQYF.

This clonotype came up a few times. This chain connects TRBV27 to TRBJ2-5, with 11 positions matching TRBD2. The V gene's germline CDR1 is MNHEY and CDR2 SMNVEV (reference sequence). With 3 bases clipped from V and 5 bases from J, the junction kept 5 bases outside the gene matches. This CDR3 is 15 amino acids long. CDR3 sequence: CASSFTSGGVETQYF. For the CDR3, the DNA is TGTGCCAGCAGTTTTACTAGCGGGGGAGTTGAGACCCAGTACTTC.

This clonotype appeared many times. Its ends do not fully match the called genes, so a read error is possible. The DNA for the CDR3 is TGCGCCAGCAGCCAAGAGGGGCTCTCCGACGAGCAGTACTTC. It translates to CASSQEGLSDEQYF. The chain carries TRBV4-1 and TRBJ2-7, with D tentatively TRBD1 (5 bases). In germline, CDR1 is MGHRA, CDR2 YSYEKL. The CDR3 has 14 residues.

Judged by abundance, this clonotype is large. The chain recombines TRBV7-2 with TRBJ2-3; 8 nucleotides agree with TRBD2. Germline trimming cut 5 bases from V and 1 base from J; bases unmatched to any gene: 5. CDR3 length: 15 amino acids. Germline V CDR1 and CDR2: SGHTA, FQGNSA. The CDR3 sequence: CASSVGLARTDTQYF. CDR3 sequence (DNA): TGTGCCAGCAGCGTTGGACTAGCCCGCACAGATACGCAGTATTTT. The variable domain in full, with the rest retrieved from reference TRBV7-2 and TRBJ2-3, is GAGVSQSPSNKVTEKGKDVELRCDPISGHTALYWYRQSLGQGLEFLIYFQGNSAPDKSGLPSDRFSAERTGGSVSTLTIQRTQQEDSAVYLCASSVGLARTDTQYFGPGTRLTVL.

Ten or more counts support this clonotype. The genes are TRBV19 and TRBJ2-1; 8 bases are shared with TRBD2. Germline CDR1 and CDR2: LNHDA and SQIVND (reference sequence). Trimming removed 7 bases from V and 6 bases from J; junction bases left unmatched: 11. The CDR3 spans 15 residues. The CDR3 DNA reads as TGTGCCAGTAACGCCCCGGGACTAGTCTCCAATGAGCAGTTCTTC. Amino acids: CASNAPGLVSNEQFF. Full variable domain (outside the CDR3, taken from reference TRBV19 and TRBJ2-1): DGGITQSPKYLFRKEGQNVTLSCEQNLNHDAMYWYRQDPGQGLRLIYYSQIVNDFQKGDIAEGYSVSREKKESFPLTVTSAQKNPTAFYLCASNAPGLVSNEQFFGPGTRLTVL.

The chain is built from TRBV7-6 and TRBJ1-1; D may be TRBD1 (5 bases). Germline V gene lookup returns CDR1 SGHVS and CDR2 FNYEAQ. The CDR3 has 14 amino acids. Trimming stripped 5 bases from V and 2 bases from J, with 12 bases between. CDR3: CASSLPGGNTEAFF. The DNA of the CDR3 is TGTGCCAGCAGCCTCCCTGGGGGAAACACTGAAGCTTTCTTT.

A note on this clonotype: A much more abundant neighbour one base away suggests this may be a read error. V and J are TRBV7-2 and TRBJ2-2; 8 nucleotides align to TRBD1. The CDR3 is 15 amino acids. Germline V gene sequence: CDR1 SGHTA, CDR2 FQGNSA. The CDR3 DNA reads TGTGTCAGCAGACCCGGACAGGGTGGGACCGGGGAGCTGTTTTTT. Protein product: CVSRPGQGGTGELFF.